These T cell receptor beta chains were read from a single sample in a study of T cell repertoires in cytomegalovirus infection. These TCRs are of unknown antigen specificity. TCRdb reanalysed the reads using MiXCR and keeps one entry per CDR3 protein. Altogether about 57,000 distinct CDR3 sequences are present, 20% to 25% being singletons, with the ten largest covering 65% to 85%. The sequencing used CD8+ T cells from cultured PBMCs, collected from culture after CMV antigen stimulation. All receptors derive from a human donor in good health (CMV status not recorded). Some clones in this sample may be carry-over from other donors' samples. Both conserved end residues are part of each CDR3. The order of the fields is J gene, V gene, D gene, clone size, CDR3 DNA, CDR3 protein. The D gene is left open where the match is weak. Part of the rows lack a size; the others show once, few, many or a class for expanded clones.

J: TRBJ1-3; V: TRBV6-5; D: NA; size: NA; DNA: TGTGCCAGCAGCTTAGAGCTCTCTGGAAACACCATATATTTT; CDR3: CASSLELSGNTIYF
J: TRBJ1-1; V: TRBV24-1; D: NA; size: NA; DNA: TGTGCCACCAGTGATTTTCGGAACACTGAAGCTTTCTTT; CDR3: CATSDFRNTEAFF
J: TRBJ1-5; V: TRBV7-2; D: NA; size: NA; DNA: TGTGCCAGCAGCTTCCATAGCAATCAGCCCCAGCATTTT; CDR3: CASSFHSNQPQHF
J: TRBJ2-7; V: TRBV6-2/TRBV6-3; D: TRBD2; size: NA; DNA: TGTGCCAGCAGTTTTCGTCCTAGCGGGGGATTTTACGAGCAGTACTTC; CDR3: CASSFRPSGGFYEQYF
J: TRBJ1-3; V: TRBV27; D: TRBD1; size: NA; DNA: TGTGCCAGCAGTTCCGGGACAGGGGAAGATGGAAACACCATATATTTT; CDR3: CASSSGTGEDGNTIYF
J: TRBJ2-2; V: TRBV6-5; D: NA; size: NA; DNA: TGTGCCAGCAGTGAACAGGCCGCGAACACCGGGGAGCTGTTTTTT; CDR3: CASSEQAANTGELFF
J: TRBJ1-6; V: TRBV27; D: TRBD1; size: few; DNA: TGTGCCAGCAGTCTAACCCCGGGACAGGTTAGGGGTTCACCCCTCCACTTT; CDR3: CASSLTPGQVRGSPLHF
J: TRBJ1-5; V: TRBV27; D: NA; size: NA; DNA: TGTGCCAGCAGTAATAAGGGTAGCAATCAGCCCCAGCATTTT; CDR3: CASSNKGSNQPQHF
J: TRBJ2-7; V: TRBV7-9; D: NA; size: many; DNA: TGTGCCAGCAGCCACCCTAAGGGGGGTAACGAGCAGTACTTC; CDR3: CASSHPKGGNEQYF
J: TRBJ2-1; V: TRBV6-6; D: NA; size: NA; DNA: TGTGCCAGCGGAACGACTGTTGGGCATGAGCAGTTCTTC; CDR3: CASGTTVGHEQFF
J: TRBJ1-5; V: TRBV11-1; D: NA; size: few; DNA: TGTGCCAGCAGCCCACCAGGGGTCGGTAGCAATCAGCCCCAGCATTTT; CDR3: CASSPPGVGSNQPQHF
J: TRBJ2-1; V: TRBV27; D: TRBD2; size: few; DNA: TGTGCCAGCAGCAGGACGGTGGGGGGGGGATCCTACAATGAGCAGTTCTTC; CDR3: CASSRTVGGGSYNEQFF
J: TRBJ2-3; V: TRBV20-1; D: NA; size: few; DNA: TGCAGTGCCTTCACAGGGACGGATGCAGATACGCAGTATTTT; CDR3: CSAFTGTDADTQYF
J: TRBJ1-6; V: TRBV12-5; D: NA; size: NA; DNA: TGTGCTAGTGGTTTTTCGAATACTGGTTCACCCCTCCACTTT; CDR3: CASGFSNTGSPLHF
J: TRBJ1-4; V: TRBV7-9; D: TRBD1; size: NA; DNA: TGTGCCAGCAGCTTAGTAACAGGGGATGATGAAAAACTGTTTTTT; CDR3: CASSLVTGDDEKLFF
J: TRBJ1-5; V: TRBV7-9; D: TRBD1; size: few; DNA: TGTGCCAGCAGCTCTACCCCCGGGACAGGGGGCGAGGTGAGCAATCAGCCCCAGCATTTT; CDR3: CASSSTPGTGGEVSNQPQHF
J: TRBJ1-4; V: TRBV7-2; D: TRBD1; size: NA; DNA: TGTGCCATCAGCTTACCGTGGGACAGGGGGCATCAGACTAATGAAAAACTGTTTTTT; CDR3: CAISLPWDRGHQTNEKLFF
J: TRBJ1-1; V: TRBV4-1; D: TRBD1; size: NA; DNA: TGCGCCAGCAGCCATCCTGGGACAGGTTCCGGATCTGAAGCTTTCTTT; CDR3: CASSHPGTGSGSEAFF
J: TRBJ2-3; V: TRBV15; D: TRBD2; size: few; DNA: TGTGCCACCAGTGCCGGGGGGAGCACAGATACGCAGTATTTT; CDR3: CATSAGGSTDTQYF
J: TRBJ2-7; V: TRBV7-9; D: NA; size: NA; DNA: TGTGCCAGCAGCTCGCCGTCGGGGGGCTACTCCTACGAGCAGTACTTC; CDR3: CASSSPSGGYSYEQYF
J: TRBJ2-1; V: TRBV29-1; D: NA; size: few; DNA: TGCAGCGTTGACGGGCTAGTTAGCTCCTACAATGAGCAGTTCTTC; CDR3: CSVDGLVSSYNEQFF
J: TRBJ1-1; V: TRBV4-1; D: NA; size: few; DNA: TGCGCCAGCAGCCAAGAATATGCGGCGAACACTGAAGCTTTCTTT; CDR3: CASSQEYAANTEAFF
J: TRBJ1-6; V: TRBV18; D: NA; size: NA; DNA: TGTGCCAGCTCAATGTCGGGAGAAAGCAATTCACCCCTCCACTTT; CDR3: CASSMSGESNSPLHF
J: TRBJ2-7; V: TRBV7-9; D: NA; size: few; DNA: TGTGCCAGCAGCTTAGACGACAGGCCCTCCTACGAGCAGTACTTC; CDR3: CASSLDDRPSYEQYF